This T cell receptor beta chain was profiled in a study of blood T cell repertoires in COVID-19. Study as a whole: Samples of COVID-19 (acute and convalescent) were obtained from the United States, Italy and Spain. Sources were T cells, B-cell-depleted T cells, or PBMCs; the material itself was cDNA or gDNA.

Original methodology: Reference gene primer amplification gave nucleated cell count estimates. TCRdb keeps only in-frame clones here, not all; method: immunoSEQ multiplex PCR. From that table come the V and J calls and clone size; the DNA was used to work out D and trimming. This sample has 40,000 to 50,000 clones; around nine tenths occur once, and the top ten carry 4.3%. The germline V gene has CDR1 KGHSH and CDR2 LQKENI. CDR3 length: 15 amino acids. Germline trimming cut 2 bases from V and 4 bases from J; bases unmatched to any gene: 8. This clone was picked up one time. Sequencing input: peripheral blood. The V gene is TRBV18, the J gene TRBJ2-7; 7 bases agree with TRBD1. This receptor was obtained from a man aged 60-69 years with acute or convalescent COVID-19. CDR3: CASSPGAGGMYEQYF. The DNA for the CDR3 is TGTGCCAGCTCACCAGGGGCAGGGGGTATGTACGAGCAGTACTTC.